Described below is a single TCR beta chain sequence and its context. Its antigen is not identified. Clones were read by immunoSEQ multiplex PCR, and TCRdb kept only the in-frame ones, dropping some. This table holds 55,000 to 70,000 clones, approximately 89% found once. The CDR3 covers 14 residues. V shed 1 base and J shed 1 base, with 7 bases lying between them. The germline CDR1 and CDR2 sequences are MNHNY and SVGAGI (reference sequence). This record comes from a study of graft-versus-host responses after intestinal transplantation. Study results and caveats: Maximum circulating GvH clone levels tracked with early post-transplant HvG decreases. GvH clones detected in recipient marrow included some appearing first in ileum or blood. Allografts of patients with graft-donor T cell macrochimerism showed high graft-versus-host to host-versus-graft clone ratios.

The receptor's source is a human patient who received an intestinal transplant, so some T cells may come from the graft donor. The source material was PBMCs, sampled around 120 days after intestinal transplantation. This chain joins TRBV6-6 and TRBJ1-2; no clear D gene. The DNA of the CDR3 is TGTGCCAGCAGTTACTTCCCCGTTAACTATGGCTACACCTTC. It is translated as CASSYFPVNYGYTF.